Listed here are 31 T cell receptor beta chains from one sample, sequenced in a study of radiotherapy plus CTLA-4 blockade in lung cancer. Generated by immunoSEQ multiplex PCR, the TCRdb table keeps only in-frame clones and is missing some. The sample carries some 71,000 clones, less than 85% recorded once. This material consisted of peripheral blood, taken from a patient treated with radiotherapy plus ipilimumab. These receptors were obtained from a human donor with non-small cell lung cancer whose response to radiotherapy plus ipilimumab could not be evaluated. Some clones in this sample may be carry-over from other donors' samples.

The chain couples TRBV6-1 to TRBJ1-6, with 8 bases lining up with TRBD1. CDR1 is MNHNS, CDR2 SASEGT, per germline. The J segment lost 6 bases and the V segment lost 6 bases, leaving 4 bases of the junction unmatched. CDR3 length: 14 amino acids. The chain's CDR3 is CASRQGVSNSPLHF. As DNA, the CDR3 is TGTGCCAGCAGACAGGGGGTGTCTAATTCACCCCTCCACTTT.

The chain joins TRBV29-1 to TRBJ2-3, with a weak D call TRBD1 (5 bases). CDR1 SQVTM and CDR2 ANQGSEA come from the germline V gene. The CDR3 runs to 12 residues. V was trimmed by 7 bases and J by 2 bases, leaving 10 bases between them. CDR3 bases: TGCAGCGCGCTCAGGGACACAGATACGCAGTATTTT. Its translation is CSALRDTDTQYF.

The chain uses TRBV11-2 and TRBJ2-7, with D perhaps matching TRBD1 (6 bases). Trimming removed 5 bases at V and 2 bases at J, with 10 bases between. This CDR3 has 13 amino acids. Germline CDR1 reads SGHAT; CDR2 reads FQNNGV. The CDR3 protein is CASSRDRPYEQYF. Written as DNA, the CDR3 is TGTGCCAGCAGCAGAGACAGGCCCTACGAGCAGTACTTC.

The rearrangement links TRBV5-4 to TRBJ2-2; 12 bases fit TRBD1. Trimming took 3 bases from V and 5 from J; bases not matched to a gene: 5. Germline V gene data show CDR1 as SGHNT and CDR2 as YYREEE (reference sequence). The CDR3 length is 16 residues. CDR3 DNA: TGTGCCAGCAGCTCCCGGGGACAGGGGGCGACCGGGGAGCTGTTTTTT. Translation: CASSSRGQGATGELFF.

This clone appeared a single time. This chain connects TRBV7-2 to TRBJ2-3; D might be TRBD2 (7 bases). CDR3 size: 15 residues. The germline V and J ends were trimmed by 3 bases and 1 base, with 11 bases remaining between them. Germline V gives CDR1 SGHTA, CDR2 FQGNSA. The DNA for the CDR3 is TGTGCCAGCAGCTTGGGGGGGCGCGGCACAGATACGCAGTATTTT. Translating it yields CASSLGGRGTDTQYF. The complete variable domain, with remaining parts taken from reference TRBV7-2 and TRBJ2-3, reads GAGVSQSPSNKVTEKGKDVELRCDPISGHTALYWYRQSLGQGLEFLIYFQGNSAPDKSGLPSDRFSAERTGGSVSTLTIQRTQQEDSAVYLCASSLGGRGTDTQYFGPGTRLTVL.

The V gene is TRBV5-1, the J gene TRBJ2-7; no firm D call. V gave up 1 base and J gave up 1 base, with 12 bases separating them. This CDR3 is built from 15 residues. Germline V gives CDR1 SGHRS, CDR2 YFSETQ. This CDR3 reads CASSLWQAGSYEQYF. CDR3 nucleotides: TGCGCCAGCAGCTTGTGGCAGGCAGGTTCCTACGAGCAGTACTTC.

The V gene is TRBV2, the J gene TRBJ1-2, with D perhaps matching TRBD1 (5 bases). Germline-derived CDR1 and CDR2 are SNHLY and FYNNEI. Trimming took 8 bases from V and 7 from J, leaving 14 bases between them. This CDR3 contains 12 residues. The chain's CDR3 is CASGAEISGYTF. The CDR3 coding sequence is TGTGCCAGCGGGGCAGAGATATCTGGCTACACCTTC.

The genes are TRBV6-5 and TRBJ2-3, with 7 nucleotides matching TRBD2. Looked up from germline, CDR1 is MNHEY and CDR2 is SVGAGI. The CDR3 is 14 amino acids. V dropped 0 bases and J dropped 5; count of bases not matched to a gene: 2. CDR3 in amino acids: CASSYSPSGDTQYF. CDR3 nucleotides: TGTGCCAGCAGTTACTCGCCTAGCGGAGATACGCAGTATTTT.

A single count supports this clone. This chain links TRBV5-1 with TRBJ1-2; D call uncertain. V gave up 4 bases and J gave up 3 bases, with 7 bases separating them. Germline V gene data show CDR1 as SGHRS and CDR2 as YFSETQ. This CDR3 region has 12 residues. CDR3 protein: CASSRQDYGYTF. CDR3 nucleotide sequence: TGCGCCAGCAGCCGGCAGGACTATGGCTACACCTTC.

This chain joins TRBV4-2 and TRBJ2-3, with a tentative D call TRBD2 (6 bases). Germline CDR1 and CDR2: LGHNA and YNFKEQ. V gave up 0 bases and J gave up 5 bases, with 15 bases separating them. This CDR3 spans 16 amino acids. The CDR3 DNA sequence: TGTGCCAGCAGCCAAGATCGCCCAGGGAGGAGAGATACGCAGTATTTT. The encoded protein is CASSQDRPGRRDTQYF.

The chain combines TRBV27 with TRBJ1-1; D might be TRBD1 (6 bases). With 2 bases removed from V and 3 bases from J, the gap between germline ends came to 10 bases. This CDR3 is 14 amino acids long. The V gene's germline CDR1 is MNHEY and CDR2 SMNVEV (reference sequence). The CDR3 protein is CASSLVGGDTEAFF. The CDR3 nucleotides are TGTGCCAGCAGTTTAGTAGGGGGTGACACTGAAGCTTTCTTT.

This sequence joins TRBV5-4 and TRBJ1-4; TRBD1 matches 7 bases. Trimming removed 1 base from V and 0 bases from J; junction bases left unmatched: 0. Germline V CDR1 and CDR2: SGHNT, YYREEE (reference sequence). The CDR3 totals 15 residues. The CDR3 region is CASSLQGATNEKLFF. The CDR3 DNA reads TGTGCCAGCAGCTTGCAGGGGGCAACTAATGAAAAACTGTTTTTT.

This clone counts as medium-sized. V and J are TRBV6-1 and TRBJ1-3; 8 bases are a match to TRBD1. CDR1 is MNHNS and CDR2 is SASEGT in the germline V gene. The CDR3 sequence is 14 residues long. Trimming cost V 10 bases and J 4 bases; bases outside gene matches: 9. The CDR3 DNA sequence: TGTGCCACCGATAGGACAGGGAACGGAAACACCATATATTTT. Its protein product is CATDRTGNGNTIYF.

This chain links TRBV6-9 with TRBJ2-1, with 11 bases matching TRBD2. Looked up from germline, CDR1 is MNHGY and CDR2 is SVAAGI. Trimming removed 4 bases from V and 5 bases from J; junction bases left unmatched: 16. The CDR3 is made up of 19 amino acids. The CDR3 DNA follows: TGTGCCAGCAGTTCCCTGACTAGCGGGGACAGGCCATTCGACAATGAGCAGTTCTTC. It specifies CASSSLTSGDRPFDNEQFF.

J is TRBJ2-2 and V is TRBV19, with a possible D match to TRBD1 (6 bases). The CDR3 runs 16 residues. The germline V gene encodes CDR1 LNHDA and CDR2 SQIVND (reference sequence). Trimming left V 5 bases short and J 0 bases short, with 13 bases between. This CDR3 reads CASSSLRTANTGELFF. DNA for the CDR3: TGTGCCAGTAGTTCTCTCCGGACAGCGAACACCGGGGAGCTGTTTTTT.

The chain employs TRBV9 and TRBJ2-3; possibly TRBD1 for D (5 bases). This CDR3 spans 16 amino acids. Trimming removed 4 bases at V and 2 bases at J, with 17 bases between. Germline V gene sequence: CDR1 SGDLS, CDR2 YYNGEE. CDR3 bases: TGTGCCAGCAGCCCTCGACAGAATCCCTTCACAGATACGCAGTATTTT. It encodes CASSPRQNPFTDTQYF. The variable domain in full, completed from reference TRBV9 and TRBJ2-3, reads DSGVTQTPKHLITATGQRVTLRCSPRSGDLSVYWYQQSLDQGLQFLIQYYNGEERAKGNILERFSAQQFPDLHSELNLSSLELGDSALYFCASSPRQNPFTDTQYFGPGTRLTVL.

The V call is TRBV10-3, the J call TRBJ2-2, with TRBD1 matching 9 bases. With V trimmed by 6 bases and J by 2 bases, 4 bases remained unmatched. Germline V CDR1 and CDR2: ENHRY, SYGVKD. CDR3 length equals 15 residues. CDR3 in amino acids: CAISQDRGNTGELFF. DNA for the CDR3: TGTGCCATCAGCCAGGACAGGGGCAACACCGGGGAGCTGTTTTTT.

The chain carries TRBV2 and TRBJ1-5; tentative D call: TRBD1 (5 bases). Trimming took 7 bases from V and 6 from J, leaving 19 bases between them. The CDR3 consists of 15 residues. The germline V gene has CDR1 SNHLY and CDR2 FYNNEI. The CDR3 DNA reads TGTGCCAGCAACCTTATGGGGGGAAATAGTCAGCCCCAGCATTTT. Protein product: CASNLMGGNSQPQHF.

The chain links TRBV15 to TRBJ1-4; possible D gene TRBD1, 5 bases. Trimming took off 2 bases at V and 8 bases at J, with 18 bases between the two ends. The CDR3 length is 16 residues. The germline V gene has CDR1 LNHNV and CDR2 YYDKDF (reference sequence). The CDR3 DNA follows: TGTGCCACCAGCAGATCTCCAGCGGGGCGCGGGGAAAAACTGTTTTTT. This gives the protein CATSRSPAGRGEKLFF.

The chain combines TRBV7-8 with TRBJ1-5; D uncertain. V was shortened by 1 base and J by 0 bases, with 13 bases between the two germline ends. This CDR3 is built from 17 residues. Germline loops: CDR1 SGHVS, CDR2 FQNEAQ. The CDR3 DNA follows: TGTGCCAGCAGCTTAGGCGAGGGAGCGTTTAGCAATCAGCCCCAGCATTTT. This gives the protein CASSLGEGAFSNQPQHF.

The CDR3 nucleotides are TGTGCCAGCAGTGTCACAGGCTACGAGCAGTACTTC. Protein sequence: CASSVTGYEQYF. The V gene is TRBV6-5, the J gene TRBJ2-7, with D possibly TRBD1 on 5 matching bases. Trimming removed 5 bases from V and 3 bases from J, with 8 bases in between. The CDR3 totals 12 residues. Per germline, CDR1 MNHEY and CDR2 SVGAGI.

The chain carries TRBV7-3 and TRBJ2-5; 7 bases are a match to TRBD1. CDR1 SGHTA and CDR2 FQGTGA come from the germline V gene. Germline trimming cut 6 bases from V and 2 bases from J; bases unmatched to any gene: 3. The CDR3 spans 13 residues. The CDR3 loop is CASSRTGQETQYF. The CDR3 nucleotides are TGTGCCAGCAGTCGGACAGGTCAAGAGACCCAGTACTTC.

The rearrangement uses TRBV13 and TRBJ2-5, with D hard to call. The closer fit of TRBJ2-7 to the DNA end suggests the J call may be wrong. Germline CDR1 PRHDT, CDR2 FYEKMQ (reference sequence). The CDR3 totals 14 residues. CDR3 loop: CASSLKSLSYEQYF. In DNA form, the CDR3 reads TGTGCCAGCAGCTTAAAATCCCTGTCCTACGAGCAGTACTTC.

There are a few counts of this clone. V gene TRBV10-3 combines with J gene TRBJ2-5; 12 bases are shared with TRBD2. With V trimmed by 3 bases and J by 5 bases, 4 bases remained unmatched. The CDR3 totals 15 residues. Germline assignment: CDR1 ENHRY and CDR2 SYGVKD. The CDR3 DNA reads TGTGCCATCAGTGACACCGGGACTAGCGGGGAGACCCAGTACTTC. Its translation: CAISDTGTSGETQYF.

The V and J genes are TRBV9 and TRBJ1-1; no clear D gene. The V and J ends lost 3 bases and 3 bases respectively, with 6 bases between them. This CDR3 contains 12 residues. Germline CDR1 reads SGDLS; CDR2 reads YYNGEE. The CDR3 DNA is TGTGCCAGCAGCGGGCTTGACACTGAAGCTTTCTTT. It encodes CASSGLDTEAFF. The full variable domain, rest sourced from reference TRBV9 and TRBJ1-1, is DSGVTQTPKHLITATGQRVTLRCSPRSGDLSVYWYQQSLDQGLQFLIQYYNGEERAKGNILERFSAQQFPDLHSELNLSSLELGDSALYFCASSGLDTEAFFGQGTRLTVV.

This clone was picked up many times. The chain employs TRBV6-5 and TRBJ1-3; D is undetermined. The CDR3 contains 14 residues. V lost 4 bases to trimming and J lost 8 bases, with 15 bases between them. Germline V gene lookup returns CDR1 MNHEY and CDR2 SVGAGI. The CDR3, as DNA: TGTGCCAGCAGTTGGGTGGTGGGAGGAGACACCATATATTTT. Translated, it gives CASSWVVGGDTIYF.

The chain has TRBV28 and TRBJ1-5, with a possible D match to TRBD1 (5 bases). Trimming removed 4 bases from V and 7 bases from J, with 17 bases in between. Germline lookup yields CDR1 MDHEN and CDR2 SYDVKM. The length of the CDR3 is 15 residues. The CDR3 region is CASSSQGFRGQPQHF. The CDR3 nucleotides are TGTGCCAGCAGTTCCCAGGGTTTCCGAGGACAGCCCCAGCATTTT.

This clone was seen just once. This sequence joins TRBV6-1 and TRBJ1-3; D uncertain. The CDR3 runs 13 residues. CDR1 is MNHNS, CDR2 SASEGT, per germline. V gave up 8 bases and J gave up 3 bases, with 11 bases separating them. The CDR3 bases are TGTGCCAGCGCCTCTCTAAGTGGAAACACCATATATTTT. This sequence encodes CASASLSGNTIYF.

The chain combines TRBV9 with TRBJ2-2; TRBD1 might be the D (6 bases). CDR3 size: 12 residues. Germline V gene data show CDR1 as SGDLS and CDR2 as YYNGEE. The germline V and J ends were trimmed by 7 bases and 5 bases, with 9 bases remaining between them. CDR3 bases: TGTGCCAGCCAGGGGAGAACCGGGGAGCTGTTTTTT. Protein: CASQGRTGELFF.

The chain has TRBV28 and TRBJ1-2, with D perhaps matching TRBD1 (5 bases). The length of the CDR3 is 13 residues. V dropped 6 bases and J dropped 8 bases, with 16 bases sitting between them. Germline lookup yields CDR1 MDHEN and CDR2 SYDVKM. Here the CDR3 reads CASRRTPKEGYTF. The CDR3 DNA follows: TGTGCCAGCAGACGGACACCGAAAGAAGGCTACACCTTC.

Only a few counts were recorded for this clone. The chain combines TRBV9 with TRBJ1-1, with D tentatively TRBD1 (5 bases). The ends were cut back, 6 bases at V and 4 bases at J, with 13 bases in the middle. Germline V gene sequence: CDR1 SGDLS, CDR2 YYNGEE. CDR3 size: 13 residues. CDR3 nucleotides: TGTGCCAGCAACCCCGGGGGTGGCACTGAAGCTTTCTTT. Its translation: CASNPGGGTEAFF.